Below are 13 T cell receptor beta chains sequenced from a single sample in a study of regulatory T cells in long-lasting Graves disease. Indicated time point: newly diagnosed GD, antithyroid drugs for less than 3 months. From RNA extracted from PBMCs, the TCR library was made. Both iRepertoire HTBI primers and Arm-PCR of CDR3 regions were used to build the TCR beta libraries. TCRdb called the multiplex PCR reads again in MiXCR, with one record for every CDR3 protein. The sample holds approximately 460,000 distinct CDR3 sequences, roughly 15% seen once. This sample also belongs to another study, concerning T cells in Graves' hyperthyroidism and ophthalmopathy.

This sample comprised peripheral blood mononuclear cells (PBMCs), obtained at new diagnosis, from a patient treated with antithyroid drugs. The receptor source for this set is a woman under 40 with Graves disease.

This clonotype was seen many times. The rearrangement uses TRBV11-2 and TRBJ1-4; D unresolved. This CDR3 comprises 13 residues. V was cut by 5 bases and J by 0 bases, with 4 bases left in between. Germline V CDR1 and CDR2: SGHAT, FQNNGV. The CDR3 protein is CASSRATNEKLFF. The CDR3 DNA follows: TGTGCCAGCAGCCGCGCAACTAATGAAAAACTGTTTTTT.

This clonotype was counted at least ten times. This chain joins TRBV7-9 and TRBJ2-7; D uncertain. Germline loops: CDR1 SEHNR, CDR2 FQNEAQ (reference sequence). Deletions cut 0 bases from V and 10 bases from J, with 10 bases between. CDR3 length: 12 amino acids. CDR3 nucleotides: TGTGCCAGCAGCTTAGCTCGGACCCCACAGTACTTC. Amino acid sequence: CASSLARTPQYF.

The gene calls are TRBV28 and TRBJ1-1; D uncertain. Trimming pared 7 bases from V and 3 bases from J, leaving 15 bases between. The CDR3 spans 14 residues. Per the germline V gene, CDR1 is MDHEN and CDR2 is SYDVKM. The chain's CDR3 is CASTSRGRYTEAFF. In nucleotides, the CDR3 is TGTGCCAGCACCTCGCGGGGAAGATACACTGAAGCTTTCTTT.

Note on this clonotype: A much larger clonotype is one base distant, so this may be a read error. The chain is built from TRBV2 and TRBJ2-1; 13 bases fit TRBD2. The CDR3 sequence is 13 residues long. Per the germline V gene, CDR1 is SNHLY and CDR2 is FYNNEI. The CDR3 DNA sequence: TGTGCCAGCAGGGGGACTAGCGGGAAACCCCGGTACTTC. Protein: CASRGTSGKPRYF.

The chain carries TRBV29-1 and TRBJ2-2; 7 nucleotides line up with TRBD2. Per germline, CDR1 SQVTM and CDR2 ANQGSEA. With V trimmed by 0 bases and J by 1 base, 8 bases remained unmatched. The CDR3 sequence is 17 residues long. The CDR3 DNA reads TGCAGCGTTGAAGATCGGGCGGGGGATTTGAACACCGGGGAGCTGTTTTTT. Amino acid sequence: CSVEDRAGDLNTGELFF.

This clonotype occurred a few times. CDR3 coding DNA: TGTGCCAGCAGCTTAGTTTCTGGGTCTAGCGGGAGGGACAATGAGCAGTTCTTC. Amino acids: CASSLVSGSSGRDNEQFF. V is TRBV7-2 and J is TRBJ2-1; 12 bases are shared with TRBD2. The V gene end was trimmed by 1 base and the J gene end by 5 bases; junction bases not matched to a gene: 9. The CDR3 runs to 18 residues. In germline, CDR1 is SGHTA, CDR2 FQGNSA.

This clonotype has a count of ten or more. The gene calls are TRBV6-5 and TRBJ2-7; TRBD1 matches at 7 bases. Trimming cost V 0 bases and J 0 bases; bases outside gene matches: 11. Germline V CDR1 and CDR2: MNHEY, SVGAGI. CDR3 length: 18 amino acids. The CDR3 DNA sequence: TGTGCCAGCAGTTACTCGATCCCGACAGGGCTGAGCTCCTACGAGCAGTACTTC. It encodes CASSYSIPTGLSSYEQYF.

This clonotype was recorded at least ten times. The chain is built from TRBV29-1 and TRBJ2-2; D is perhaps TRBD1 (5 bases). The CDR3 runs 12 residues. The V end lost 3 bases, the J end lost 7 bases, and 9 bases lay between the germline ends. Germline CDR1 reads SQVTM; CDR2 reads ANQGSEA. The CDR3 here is CSVEGRGGELFF. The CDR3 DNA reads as TGCAGCGTTGAGGGAAGGGGCGGGGAGCTGTTTTTT.

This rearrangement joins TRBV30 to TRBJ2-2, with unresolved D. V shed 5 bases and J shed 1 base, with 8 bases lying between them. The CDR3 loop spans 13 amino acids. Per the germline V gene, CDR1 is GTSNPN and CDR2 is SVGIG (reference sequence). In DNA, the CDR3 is TGTGCCTGGCTTCGACAGAACACCGGGGAGCTGTTTTTT. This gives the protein CAWLRQNTGELFF.

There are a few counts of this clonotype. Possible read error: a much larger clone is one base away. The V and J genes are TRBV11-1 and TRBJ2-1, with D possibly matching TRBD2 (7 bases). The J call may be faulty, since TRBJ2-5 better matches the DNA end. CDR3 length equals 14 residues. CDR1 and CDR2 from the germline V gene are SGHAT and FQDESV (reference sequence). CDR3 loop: CASSQWGGEEAQYF. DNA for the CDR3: TGTGCCAGCAGCCAGTGGGGGGGCGAAGAGGCCCAGTACTTC.

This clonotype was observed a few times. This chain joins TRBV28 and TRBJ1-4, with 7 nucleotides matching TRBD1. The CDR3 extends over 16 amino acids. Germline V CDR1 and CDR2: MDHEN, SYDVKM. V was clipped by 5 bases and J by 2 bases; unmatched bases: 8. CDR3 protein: CASSQPGTETNEKLFF. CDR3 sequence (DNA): TGTGCCAGCAGTCAGCCCGGGACAGAGACTAATGAAAAACTGTTTTTT. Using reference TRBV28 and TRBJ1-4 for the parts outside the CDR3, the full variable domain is DVKVTQSSRYLVKRTGEKVFLECVQDMDHENMFWYRQDPGLGLRLIYFSYDVKMKEKGDIPEGYSVSREKKERFSLILESASTNQTSMYLCASSQPGTETNEKLFFGSGTQLSVL.

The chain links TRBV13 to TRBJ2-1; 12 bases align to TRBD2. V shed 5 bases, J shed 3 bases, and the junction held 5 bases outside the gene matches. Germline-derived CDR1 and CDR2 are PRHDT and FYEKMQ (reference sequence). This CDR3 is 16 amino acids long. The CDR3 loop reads CASSPWTSGIYNEQFF. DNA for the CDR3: TGTGCCAGCAGCCCGTGGACTAGCGGGATCTACAATGAGCAGTTCTTC.

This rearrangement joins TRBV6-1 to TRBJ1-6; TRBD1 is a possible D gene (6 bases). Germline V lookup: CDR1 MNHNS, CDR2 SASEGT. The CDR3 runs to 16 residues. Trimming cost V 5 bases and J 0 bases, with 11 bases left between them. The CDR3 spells CASSRTASSYNSPLHF. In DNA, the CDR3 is TGTGCCAGCAGTCGGACAGCAAGCTCCTATAATTCACCCCTCCACTTT.